The T cell receptor beta chain described here comes from a study of shared clonotypes between healthy human individuals. Study-level information: The composition of the donors was a couple of women and a few men aged 18 to 49.

CD4+ cell separation produced CD45RA+ naive and CD45RA-negative memory subsets. In the authors' workflow: Junction-only sequences without quality scores came from ImmunoSEQ, so filtering differed. Data came from immunoSEQ multiplex PCR; TCRdb stores just in-frame clones and leaves some out. V and J calls and clone size are copied from that table; D and trimming were computed from the DNA. Here the sample spans about 1.5 million clones, nearly 99% being singletons. The germline CDR1 and CDR2 sequences are SQVTM and ANQGSEA. This CDR3 has 12 amino acids. Trimming stripped 7 bases from V and 4 bases from J, with 14 bases between. This clone has just one count.

The V and J genes are TRBV29-1 and TRBJ2-7; D is unclear. The specimen sequenced was naive CD4+ T cells sorted from blood. Subset indicated: CD45RA+ positively selected. The receptor's source is a man aged 25 to 45 in good health. CDR3: CSGGVSQYEQYF. Here the CDR3 DNA reads TGCAGCGGGGGTGTGAGCCAATACGAGCAGTACTTC.